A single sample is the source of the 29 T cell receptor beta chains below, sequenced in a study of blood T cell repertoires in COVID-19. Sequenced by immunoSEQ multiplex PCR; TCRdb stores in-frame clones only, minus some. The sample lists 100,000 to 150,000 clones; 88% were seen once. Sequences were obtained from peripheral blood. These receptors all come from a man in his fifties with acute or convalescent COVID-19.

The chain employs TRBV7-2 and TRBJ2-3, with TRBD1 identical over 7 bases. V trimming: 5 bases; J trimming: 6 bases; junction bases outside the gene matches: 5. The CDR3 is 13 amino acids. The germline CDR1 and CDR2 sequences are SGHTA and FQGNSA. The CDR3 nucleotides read TGTGCCAGCAGCCTTAAAGGGGGCGATACGCAGTATTTT. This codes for CASSLKGGDTQYF.

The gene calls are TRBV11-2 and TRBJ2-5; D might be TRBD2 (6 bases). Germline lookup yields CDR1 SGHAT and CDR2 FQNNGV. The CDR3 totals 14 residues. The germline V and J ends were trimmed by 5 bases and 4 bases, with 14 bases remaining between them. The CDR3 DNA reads TGTGCCAGCAGCCCAGGGACTGTGCGAGAGACCCAGTACTTC. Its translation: CASSPGTVRETQYF.

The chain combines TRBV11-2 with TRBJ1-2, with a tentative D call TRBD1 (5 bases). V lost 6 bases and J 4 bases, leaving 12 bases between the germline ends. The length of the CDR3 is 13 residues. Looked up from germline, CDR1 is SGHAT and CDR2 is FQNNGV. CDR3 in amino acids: CASSPQGLYGYTF. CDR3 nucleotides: TGTGCCAGCAGTCCTCAGGGCCTCTATGGCTACACCTTC.

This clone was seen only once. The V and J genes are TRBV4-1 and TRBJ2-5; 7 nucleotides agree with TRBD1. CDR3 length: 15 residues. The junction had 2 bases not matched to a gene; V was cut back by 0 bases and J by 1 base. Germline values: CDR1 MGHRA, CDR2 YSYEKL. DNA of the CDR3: TGCGCCAGCAGCCAAGATCGGGACAGCCAAGAGACCCAGTACTTC. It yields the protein CASSQDRDSQETQYF.

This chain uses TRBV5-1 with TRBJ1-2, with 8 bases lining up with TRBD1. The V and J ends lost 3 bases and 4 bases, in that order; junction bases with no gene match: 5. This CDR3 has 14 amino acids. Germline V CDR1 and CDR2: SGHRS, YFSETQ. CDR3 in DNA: TGCGCCAGCAGCTACGGACAGGGCGGCTATGGCTACACCTTC. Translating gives CASSYGQGGYGYTF.

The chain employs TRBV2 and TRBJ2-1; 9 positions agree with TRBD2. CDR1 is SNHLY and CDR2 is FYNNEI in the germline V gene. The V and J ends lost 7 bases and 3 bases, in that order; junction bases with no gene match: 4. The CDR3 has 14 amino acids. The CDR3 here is CASNGGGGYNEQFF. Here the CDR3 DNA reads TGTGCCAGCAACGGCGGGGGGGGCTACAATGAGCAGTTCTTC.

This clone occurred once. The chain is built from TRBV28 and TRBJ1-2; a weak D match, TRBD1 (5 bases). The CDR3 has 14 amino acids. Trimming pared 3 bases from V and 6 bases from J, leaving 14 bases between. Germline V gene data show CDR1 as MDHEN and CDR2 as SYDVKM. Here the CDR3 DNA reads TGTGCCAGCAGTTTGGATGTCAGGGTAAATGGCTACACCTTC. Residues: CASSLDVRVNGYTF.

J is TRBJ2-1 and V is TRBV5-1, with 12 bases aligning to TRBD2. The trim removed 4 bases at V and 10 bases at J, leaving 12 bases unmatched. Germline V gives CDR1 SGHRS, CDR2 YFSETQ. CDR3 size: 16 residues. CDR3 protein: CASSLPTTSGSGEQFF. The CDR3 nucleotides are TGCGCCAGCAGCCTCCCAACGACTAGCGGGAGCGGGGAGCAGTTCTTC.

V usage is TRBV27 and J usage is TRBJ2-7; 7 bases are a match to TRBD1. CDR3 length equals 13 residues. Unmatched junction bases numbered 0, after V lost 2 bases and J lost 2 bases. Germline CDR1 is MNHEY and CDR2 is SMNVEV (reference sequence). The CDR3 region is CASSLGTAYEQYF. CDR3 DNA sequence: TGTGCCAGCAGTTTAGGGACAGCCTACGAGCAGTACTTC.

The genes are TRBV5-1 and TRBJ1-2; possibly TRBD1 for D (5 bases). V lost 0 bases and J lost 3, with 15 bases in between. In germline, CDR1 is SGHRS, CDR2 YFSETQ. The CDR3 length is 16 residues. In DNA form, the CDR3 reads TGCGCCAGCAGCTTGGCGTCCGGGGGAGACCACTATGGCTACACCTTC. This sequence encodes CASSLASGGDHYGYTF.

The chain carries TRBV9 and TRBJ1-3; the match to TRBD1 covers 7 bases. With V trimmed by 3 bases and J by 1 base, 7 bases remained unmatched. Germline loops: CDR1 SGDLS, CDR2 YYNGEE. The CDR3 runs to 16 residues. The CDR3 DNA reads TGTGCCAGCAGCGCGGGACAGCCCCTTTCTGGAAACACCATATATTTT. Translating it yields CASSAGQPLSGNTIYF.

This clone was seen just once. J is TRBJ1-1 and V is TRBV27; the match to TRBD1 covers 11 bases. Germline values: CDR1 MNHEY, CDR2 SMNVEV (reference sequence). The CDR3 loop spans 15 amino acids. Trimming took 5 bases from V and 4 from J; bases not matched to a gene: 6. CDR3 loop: CASSEDRGRGTEAFF. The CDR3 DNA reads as TGTGCCAGCAGTGAGGACAGGGGGCGCGGCACTGAAGCTTTCTTT.

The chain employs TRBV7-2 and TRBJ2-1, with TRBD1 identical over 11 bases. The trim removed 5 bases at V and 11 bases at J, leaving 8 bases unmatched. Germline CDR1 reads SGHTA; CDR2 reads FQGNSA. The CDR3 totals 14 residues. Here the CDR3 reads CASSPWGQGVKQFF. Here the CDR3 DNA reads TGTGCCAGCAGCCCCTGGGGACAGGGGGTTAAGCAGTTCTTC. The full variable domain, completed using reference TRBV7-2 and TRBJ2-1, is GAGVSQSPSNKVTEKGKDVELRCDPISGHTALYWYRQSLGQGLEFLIYFQGNSAPDKSGLPSDRFSAERTGGSVSTLTIQRTQQEDSAVYLCASSPWGQGVKQFFGPGTRLTVL.

CDR3 in DNA: TGTGCCAGCAGCCCGATGACAGGGACCGGGGCCAACGTCCTGACTTTC. This gives the protein CASSPMTGTGANVLTF. This chain connects TRBV7-3 to TRBJ2-6; 7 bases map to TRBD1. The germline CDR1 and CDR2 sequences are SGHTA and FQGTGA. The CDR3 runs 16 residues. Trimming removed 5 bases from V and 4 bases from J; junction bases left unmatched: 8. The variable domain in full, completed from reference TRBV7-3 and TRBJ2-6, reads GAGVSQTPSNKVTEKGKYVELRCDPISGHTALYWYRQSLGQGPEFLIYFQGTGAADDSGLPNDRFFAVRPEGSVSTLKIQRTERGDSAVYLCASSPMTGTGANVLTFGAGSRLTVL.

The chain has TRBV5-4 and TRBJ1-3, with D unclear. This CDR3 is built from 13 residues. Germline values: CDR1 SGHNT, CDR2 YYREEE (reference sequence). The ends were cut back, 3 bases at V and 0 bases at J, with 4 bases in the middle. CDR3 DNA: TGTGCCAGCAGCTCACTCTCTGGAAACACCATATATTTT. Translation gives CASSSLSGNTIYF.

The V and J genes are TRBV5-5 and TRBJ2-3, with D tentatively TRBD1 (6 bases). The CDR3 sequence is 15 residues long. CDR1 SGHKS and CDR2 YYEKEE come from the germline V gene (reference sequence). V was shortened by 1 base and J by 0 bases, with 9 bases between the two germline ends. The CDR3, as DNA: TGTGCCAGCAGCTTGACTGGACAGAGCACAGATACGCAGTATTTT. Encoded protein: CASSLTGQSTDTQYF.

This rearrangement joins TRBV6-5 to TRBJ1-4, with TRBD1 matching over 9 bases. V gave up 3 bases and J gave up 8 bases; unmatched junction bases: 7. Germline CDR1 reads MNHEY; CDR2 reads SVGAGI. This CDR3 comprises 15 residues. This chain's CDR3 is CASSYSTGGREKLFF. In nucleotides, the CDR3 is TGTGCCAGCAGTTATAGTACAGGGGGCAGAGAAAAACTGTTTTTT.

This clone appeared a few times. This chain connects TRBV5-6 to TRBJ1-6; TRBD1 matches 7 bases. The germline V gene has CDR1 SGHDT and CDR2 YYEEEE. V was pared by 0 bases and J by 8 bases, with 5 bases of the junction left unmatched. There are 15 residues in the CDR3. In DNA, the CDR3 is TGTGCCAGCAGCTTGGGGACAGGAGGCGATTCACCCCTCCACTTT. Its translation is CASSLGTGGDSPLHF.

The CDR3 DNA follows: TGCGCCAGCAGCTTGGAGCGGACAGACTACGAGCAGTACTTC. Its translation is CASSLERTDYEQYF. The rearrangement uses TRBV5-1 and TRBJ2-7, with D possibly being TRBD1 (6 bases). V lost 0 bases and J lost 3, with 10 bases in between. Per germline, CDR1 SGHRS and CDR2 YFSETQ. The CDR3 runs to 14 residues.

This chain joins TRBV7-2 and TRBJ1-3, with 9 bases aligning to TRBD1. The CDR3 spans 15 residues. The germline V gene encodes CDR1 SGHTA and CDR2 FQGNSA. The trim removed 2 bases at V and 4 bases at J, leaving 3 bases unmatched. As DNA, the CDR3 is TGTGCCAGCAGCTTACGGGACAGGGCAGGAAACACCATATATTTT. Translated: CASSLRDRAGNTIYF. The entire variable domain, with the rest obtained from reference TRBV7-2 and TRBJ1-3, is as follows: GAGVSQSPSNKVTEKGKDVELRCDPISGHTALYWYRQSLGQGLEFLIYFQGNSAPDKSGLPSDRFSAERTGGSVSTLTIQRTQQEDSAVYLCASSLRDRAGNTIYFGEGSWLTVV.

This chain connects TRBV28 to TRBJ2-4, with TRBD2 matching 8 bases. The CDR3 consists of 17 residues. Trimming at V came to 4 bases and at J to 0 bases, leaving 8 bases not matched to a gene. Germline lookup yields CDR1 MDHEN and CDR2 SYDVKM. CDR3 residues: CASSSLRLALAKNIQYF. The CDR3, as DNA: TGTGCCAGCAGTTCCCTCCGACTAGCGTTAGCCAAAAACATTCAGTACTTC.

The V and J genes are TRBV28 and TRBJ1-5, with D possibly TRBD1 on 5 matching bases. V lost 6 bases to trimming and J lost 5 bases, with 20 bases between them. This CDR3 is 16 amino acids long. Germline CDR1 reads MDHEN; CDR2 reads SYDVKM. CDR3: CASSSYGGNRDQPQHF. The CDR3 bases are TGTGCCAGCAGCTCATATGGGGGGAATCGGGATCAGCCCCAGCATTTT.

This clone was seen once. For the CDR3, the DNA is TGTGCCAGTAGTATTCCGGGCGGGCAGGGGATAGATGGCTACACCTTC. Amino acids: CASSIPGGQGIDGYTF. The gene calls are TRBV19 and TRBJ1-2, with a possible D match to TRBD1 (6 bases). The CDR3 length is 16 residues. Germline loops: CDR1 LNHDA, CDR2 SQIVND (reference sequence). Trimming took 3 bases from V and 6 from J, leaving 20 bases between them.

For the CDR3, the DNA is TGCGCCAGCAGCTTATTGGGACTAGCCCTGGGGCAAGAGACCCAGTACTTC. This sequence encodes CASSLLGLALGQETQYF. V usage is TRBV5-1 and J usage is TRBJ2-5; 9 bases are a match to TRBD2. V was pared by 2 bases and J by 2 bases, with 10 bases of the junction left unmatched. Germline CDR1 reads SGHRS; CDR2 reads YFSETQ. The CDR3 is made up of 17 amino acids.

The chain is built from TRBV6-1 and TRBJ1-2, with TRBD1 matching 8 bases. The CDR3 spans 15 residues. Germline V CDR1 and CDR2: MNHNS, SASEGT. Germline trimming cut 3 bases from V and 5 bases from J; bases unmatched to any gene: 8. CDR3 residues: CASSDPRQGYYGYTF. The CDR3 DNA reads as TGTGCCAGCAGTGATCCCCGACAGGGGTATTATGGCTACACCTTC.

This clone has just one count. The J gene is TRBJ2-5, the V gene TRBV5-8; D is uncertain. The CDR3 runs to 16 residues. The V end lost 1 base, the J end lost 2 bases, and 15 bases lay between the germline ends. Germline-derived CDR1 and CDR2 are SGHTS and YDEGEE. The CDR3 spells CASSLLGRGIQETQYF. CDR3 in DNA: TGTGCCAGCAGCTTGCTCGGTCGTGGTATTCAAGAGACCCAGTACTTC.

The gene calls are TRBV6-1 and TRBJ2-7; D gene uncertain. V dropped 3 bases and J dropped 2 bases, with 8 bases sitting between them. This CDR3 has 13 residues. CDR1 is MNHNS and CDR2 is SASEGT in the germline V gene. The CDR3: CASSENGPYEQYF. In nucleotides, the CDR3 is TGTGCCAGCAGTGAGAACGGTCCCTACGAGCAGTACTTC.

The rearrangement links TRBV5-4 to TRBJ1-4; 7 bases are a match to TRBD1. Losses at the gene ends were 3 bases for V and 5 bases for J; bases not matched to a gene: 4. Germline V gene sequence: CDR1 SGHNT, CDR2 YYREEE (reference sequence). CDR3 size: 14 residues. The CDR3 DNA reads TGTGCCAGCAGCTCGGGACAGCGAAATGAAAAACTGTTTTTT. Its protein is CASSSGQRNEKLFF.

The CDR3 is CATEDTKNIQYF. Here the CDR3 DNA reads TGTGCCACCGAGGATACCAAAAACATTCAGTACTTC. This sequence joins TRBV24-1 and TRBJ2-4, with D hard to call. Trimming left V 9 bases short and J 2 bases short, with 7 bases between. CDR3 length: 12 residues. Per the germline V gene, CDR1 is KGHDR and CDR2 is SFDVKD.